Listed here are 32 T cell receptor beta chains from one sample, sequenced in a study of T cell responses to AZD1222 COVID-19 vaccine. Clones were read by immunoSEQ multiplex PCR, and TCRdb kept only the in-frame ones, dropping some. The table shows around 120,000 clones, with 85% to 90% occurring only once. The input for sequencing was peripheral blood, taken on day 0 of AZD1222 vaccination. These receptors were taken from an adult in good health.

The chain carries TRBV18 and TRBJ2-1; perhaps D is TRBD1 or TRBD2 (5 bases each). Germline CDR1 KGHSH, CDR2 LQKENI. Trimming pared 2 bases from V and 4 bases from J, leaving 12 bases between. The CDR3 length is 15 residues. CDR3 DNA sequence: TGTGCCAGCTCACCAGAGGGAAGGGGTTACAATGAGCAGTTCTTC. Residues: CASSPEGRGYNEQFF. The variable domain in full, completed from reference TRBV18 and TRBJ2-1, reads NAGVMQNPRHLVRRRGQEARLRCSPMKGHSHVYWYRQLPEEGLKFMVYLQKENIIDESGMPKERFSAEFPKEGPSILRIQQVVRGDSAAYFCASSPEGRGYNEQFFGPGTRLTVL.

The chain combines TRBV5-5 with TRBJ2-1, with a possible D match to TRBD2 (6 bases). This CDR3 contains 16 residues. V lost 4 bases and J lost 0, with 14 bases in between. Germline CDR1 is SGHKS and CDR2 is YYEKEE (reference sequence). The DNA of the CDR3 is TGTGCCAGCAGCCACCGGGGGTCTAGCTCCTACAATGAGCAGTTCTTC. Its translation: CASSHRGSSSYNEQFF. Supplemented by reference TRBV5-5 and TRBJ2-1, the full variable domain reads DAGVTQSPTHLIKTRGQQVTLRCSPISGHKSVSWYQQVLGQGPQFIFQYYEKEERGRGNFPDRFSARQFPNYSSELNVNALLLGDSALYLCASSHRGSSSYNEQFFGPGTRLTVL.

This clone has only one observation. This sequence joins TRBV7-3 and TRBJ1-6; D gene uncertain. Trimming removed 5 bases from V and 6 bases from J, with 11 bases in between. CDR3 length: 14 amino acids. Germline CDR1 reads SGHTA; CDR2 reads FQGTGA. The chain's CDR3 is CASSRAGGNSPLHF. The CDR3 region has the DNA TGTGCCAGCAGCCGGGCGGGCGGTAATTCACCCCTCCACTTT.

The chain uses TRBV30 and TRBJ1-1; no definite D call. Germline loops: CDR1 GTSNPN, CDR2 SVGIG (reference sequence). The CDR3 spans 13 residues. Trimming took 2 bases from V and 4 from J, leaving 11 bases between them. In DNA, the CDR3 is TGTGCCTGGAGTAATGGAGTCGCCACTGAAGCTTTCTTT. It specifies CAWSNGVATEAFF.

The chain employs TRBV9 and TRBJ1-2, with unresolved D. V gave up 0 bases and J gave up 5 bases, with 14 bases separating them. CDR3 length equals 15 residues. Germline loops: CDR1 SGDLS, CDR2 YYNGEE. The CDR3 sequence is CASSVDSVARYGYTF. In DNA form, the CDR3 reads TGTGCCAGCAGCGTAGATAGCGTAGCAAGGTATGGCTACACCTTC.

This rearrangement joins TRBV5-1 to TRBJ2-1; 10 nucleotides line up with TRBD2. The V gene end was trimmed by 1 base and the J gene end by 4 bases; junction bases not matched to a gene: 5. This CDR3 has 16 residues. The V gene's germline CDR1 is SGHRS and CDR2 YFSETQ. CDR3 in amino acids: CASSLLASGGYNEQFF. The DNA of the CDR3 is TGCGCCAGCAGCTTGTTGGCTAGCGGGGGATACAATGAGCAGTTCTTC.

The rearrangement uses TRBV5-6 and TRBJ1-6; D unresolved. The V end was cut by 3 bases, the J end by 6 bases, with 13 bases between. The CDR3 has 15 amino acids. Germline lookup yields CDR1 SGHDT and CDR2 YYEEEE. As DNA, the CDR3 is TGTGCCAGCAGCTCGCGAGGGAACGCTAATTCACCCCTCCACTTT. It specifies CASSSRGNANSPLHF.

The chain joins TRBV3-1 (or the pseudogene TRBV3-2) to TRBJ2-7, with no clear D. The CDR3 has 13 amino acids. The germline gives CDR1 LGHDT, CDR2 YNNKEL (reference sequence). V lost 4 bases to trimming and J lost 3 bases, with 10 bases between them. CDR3 DNA sequence: TGTGCCAGCAGCCGCGTCCCGAACTACGAGCAGTACTTC. Protein: CASSRVPNYEQYF.

J is TRBJ1-3 and V is TRBV5-4, with D possibly being TRBD1 (5 bases). The CDR3 has 14 residues. Looked up from germline, CDR1 is SGHNT and CDR2 is YYREEE (reference sequence). The V gene lost 1 base and the J gene lost 4 bases, with 9 bases spanning the gap. The CDR3 is CASSLWQGGNTIYF. DNA of the CDR3: TGTGCCAGCAGCTTGTGGCAGGGCGGAAACACCATATATTTT.

In DNA, the CDR3 is TGTGCCAGCAGCCTAAATAGCGGGGGTGGGACCGGGGAGCTGTTTTTT. Translating gives CASSLNSGGGTGELFF. The chain joins TRBV7-2 to TRBJ2-2, with 9 bases that match TRBD2. Germline trimming cut 5 bases from V and 5 bases from J; bases unmatched to any gene: 9. Germline-derived CDR1 and CDR2 are SGHTA and FQGNSA. This CDR3 is 16 amino acids long.

The V call is TRBV30, the J call TRBJ1-1; D unclear. CDR1 is GTSNPN and CDR2 is SVGIG in the germline V gene (reference sequence). V was cut by 3 bases and J by 8 bases, with 16 bases left in between. This CDR3 has 13 amino acids. The CDR3, as DNA: TGTGCCTGGAGCGAACGACCCCCCGCCGAAGCTTTCTTT. This sequence encodes CAWSERPPAEAFF.

The chain links TRBV19 to TRBJ1-1; D gene uncertain. CDR1 is LNHDA and CDR2 is SQIVND in the germline V gene (reference sequence). Trimming shortened V by 7 bases and J by 1 base, and 13 bases separated the two germline ends. This CDR3 is built from 14 residues. For the CDR3, the DNA is TGTGCCAGTAAGCGTCGGGCTGGGAACACTGAAGCTTTCTTT. Protein product: CASKRRAGNTEAFF.

This rearrangement joins TRBV5-4 to TRBJ1-3; possibly TRBD1 for D (6 bases). The CDR3 length is 15 residues. From germline, CDR1 is SGHNT and CDR2 YYREEE (reference sequence). V dropped 0 bases and J dropped 2 bases, with 9 bases sitting between them. DNA for the CDR3: TGTGCCAGCAGCTTGGACCGGGACACTGGAAACACCATATATTTT. Translating gives CASSLDRDTGNTIYF.

The chain joins TRBV9 to TRBJ2-5; 14 bases are a match to TRBD2. After removal of 2 bases from V and 7 bases from J, the junction contained 7 bases not matched to a gene. This CDR3 has 16 amino acids. The germline V gene has CDR1 SGDLS and CDR2 YYNGEE. The CDR3 region is CASSVAGTSGGWTQYF. The CDR3 DNA sequence: TGTGCCAGCAGCGTTGCCGGGACTAGCGGGGGTTGGACCCAGTACTTC. The full variable domain, with the rest looked up from reference TRBV9 and TRBJ2-5, is DSGVTQTPKHLITATGQRVTLRCSPRSGDLSVYWYQQSLDQGLQFLIQYYNGEERAKGNILERFSAQQFPDLHSELNLSSLELGDSALYFCASSVAGTSGGWTQYFGPGTRLLVL.

The V gene is TRBV4-3, the J gene TRBJ1-4; D perhaps matches TRBD1 (6 bases). The CDR3 contains 16 residues. Germline V gene data show CDR1 as LGHNA and CDR2 as YSLEER. V was trimmed by 0 bases and J by 5 bases, leaving 13 bases between them. The DNA of the CDR3 is TGCGCCAGCAGCCAAGATGGAGGAACAGGGAATGAAAAACTGTTTTTT. Its translation is CASSQDGGTGNEKLFF.

The CDR3 region has the DNA TGTGCCAGCAGCTGGGCCGGTGGACAGGGCAGGAACTACGAGCAGTACTTC. Protein: CASSWAGGQGRNYEQYF. The V call is TRBV28, the J call TRBJ2-7; 8 bases are shared with TRBD1. The germline V gene encodes CDR1 MDHEN and CDR2 SYDVKM. Losses at the gene ends were 6 bases for V and 3 bases for J; bases not matched to a gene: 16. CDR3 length: 17 amino acids.

The V call is TRBV28, the J call TRBJ1-5; D is possibly TRBD1 (6 bases). V was shortened by 2 bases and J by 0 bases, with 11 bases between the two germline ends. Per the germline V gene, CDR1 is MDHEN and CDR2 is SYDVKM. There are 16 residues in the CDR3. In DNA, the CDR3 is TGTGCCAGCAGTTTAGAGACAGGCGCTAGCAATCAGCCCCAGCATTTT. Its translation is CASSLETGASNQPQHF.

CDR3 bases: TGTGCCAGCAGTTTACGAGGGACTAGTAACACCGGGGAGCTGTTTTTT. Its translation: CASSLRGTSNTGELFF. This chain uses TRBV27 with TRBJ2-2, with TRBD2 matching 8 bases. The CDR3 consists of 16 residues. Per germline, CDR1 MNHEY and CDR2 SMNVEV (reference sequence). With 2 bases clipped from V and 2 bases from J, the junction kept 4 bases outside the gene matches.

This chain connects TRBV12-5 to TRBJ1-2; D is unresolved. Germline values: CDR1 LGHNT, CDR2 FRNRAP. With 2 bases removed from V and 4 bases from J, the gap between germline ends came to 11 bases. There are 14 residues in the CDR3. The CDR3 sequence: CASGLPPLSYGYTF. CDR3 in DNA: TGTGCTAGTGGTTTGCCACCACTAAGCTATGGCTACACCTTC.

This clone was counted between two and nine times. V and J are TRBV7-6 and TRBJ2-2; TRBD2 matches 12 bases. CDR1 is SGHVS, CDR2 FNYEAQ, per germline. This CDR3 region has 16 residues. With V trimmed by 5 bases and J by 5 bases, 6 bases remained unmatched. CDR3 nucleotide sequence: TGTGCCAGCAGCCCGCGACTAGCGGGGGTAACCGGGGAGCTGTTTTTT. It codes for CASSPRLAGVTGELFF. Drawing the rest from reference TRBV7-6 and TRBJ2-2, the complete variable domain is GAGVSQSPRYKVTKRGQDVALRCDPISGHVSLYWYRQALGQGPEFLTYFNYEAQQDKSGLPNDRFSAERPEGSISTLTIQRTEQRDSAMYRCASSPRLAGVTGELFFGEGSRLTVL.

The chain recombines TRBV5-1 with TRBJ2-5, with TRBD1 identical over 7 bases. The CDR3 contains 13 residues. V shed 5 bases, J shed 0 bases, and the junction held 1 base outside the gene matches. Germline CDR1 reads SGHRS; CDR2 reads YFSETQ. The CDR3 DNA reads as TGCGCCAGCAGACAGGGGAACCAAGAGACCCAGTACTTC. It specifies CASRQGNQETQYF.

This chain links TRBV14 with TRBJ2-1, with a possible D match to TRBD2 (6 bases). Per the germline V gene, CDR1 is SGHDN and CDR2 is FVKESK. The CDR3 spans 15 residues. V was pared by 2 bases and J by 4 bases, with 12 bases between. The CDR3 is CASSQFGGGYNEQFF. As DNA, the CDR3 is TGTGCCAGCAGCCAATTTGGGGGAGGTTACAATGAGCAGTTCTTC.

The chain is built from TRBV19 and TRBJ2-2; tentatively, D is TRBD2 (5 bases). The CDR3 covers 13 residues. V shed 9 bases and J shed 2 bases, with 10 bases lying between them. CDR1 is LNHDA, CDR2 SQIVND, per germline (reference sequence). The CDR3 region is CASPGLNTGELFF. CDR3 DNA: TGTGCCAGCCCTGGACTTAACACCGGGGAGCTGTTTTTT.

The gene calls are TRBV5-1 and TRBJ2-1, with 7 nucleotides matching TRBD2. This CDR3 comprises 16 residues. Germline V CDR1 and CDR2: SGHRS, YFSETQ. Trimming at V came to 0 bases and at J to 2 bases, leaving 5 bases not matched to a gene. This chain's CDR3 is CASSLDGGSTYNEQFF. CDR3 bases: TGCGCCAGCAGCTTGGATGGCGGGAGTACCTACAATGAGCAGTTCTTC.

The chain uses TRBV5-1 and TRBJ1-5; D is unresolved. CDR1 and CDR2 from the germline V gene are SGHRS and YFSETQ. V was trimmed by 7 bases and J by 3 bases, leaving 11 bases between them. This CDR3 is built from 13 residues. CDR3 loop: CASAESPNQPQHF. In nucleotides, the CDR3 is TGCGCCAGCGCGGAATCCCCCAATCAGCCCCAGCATTTT.

This chain connects TRBV5-4 to TRBJ1-1, with 9 bases lining up with TRBD1. V lost 3 bases and J lost 4; bases outside the gene matches: 4. Germline CDR1 SGHNT, CDR2 YYREEE (reference sequence). This CDR3 has 14 residues. The DNA of the CDR3 is TGTGCCAGCAGCTCGGGACAGGGTGGCACTGAAGCTTTCTTT. It is translated as CASSSGQGGTEAFF.

The chain carries TRBV19 and TRBJ1-5, with D unresolved. V shed 5 bases and J shed 3 bases, with 8 bases lying between them. The length of the CDR3 is 13 residues. In germline, CDR1 is LNHDA, CDR2 SQIVND (reference sequence). The CDR3 DNA reads as TGTGCCAGTAGTGGGCTCATCAATCAGCCCCAGCATTTT. This translates into CASSGLINQPQHF. Full variable domain (outside the CDR3, taken from reference TRBV19 and TRBJ1-5): DGGITQSPKYLFRKEGQNVTLSCEQNLNHDAMYWYRQDPGQGLRLIYYSQIVNDFQKGDIAEGYSVSREKKESFPLTVTSAQKNPTAFYLCASSGLINQPQHFGDGTRLSIL.

V gene TRBV28 combines with J gene TRBJ2-7; 9 positions match TRBD1. This CDR3 region has 16 residues. With V trimmed by 1 base and J by 9 bases, 13 bases remained unmatched. Germline V gives CDR1 MDHEN, CDR2 SYDVKM. In nucleotides, the CDR3 is TGTGCCAGCAGTTTATCCCGGACAGGGGCCCGTACCGTGCAGTACTTC. Protein product: CASSLSRTGARTVQYF.

This chain connects TRBV11-1 to TRBJ1-6, with TRBD1 as a possible D gene (5 bases). Per germline, CDR1 SGHAT and CDR2 FQDESV (reference sequence). Trimming left V 3 bases short and J 5 bases short, with 11 bases between. CDR3 size: 15 residues. The CDR3 bases are TGTGCCAGCAGCTTGAGGGGTCCTCATAATTCACCCCTCCACTTT. Protein sequence: CASSLRGPHNSPLHF.

The chain uses TRBV5-4 and TRBJ1-2; maybe TRBD1 (5 bases). Germline V gene lookup returns CDR1 SGHNT and CDR2 YYREEE (reference sequence). Trimming cost V 0 bases and J 8 bases, with 14 bases left between them. This CDR3 spans 14 amino acids. The CDR3 is CASSLGAGAAGYTF. The CDR3 DNA follows: TGTGCCAGCAGCTTGGGGGCCGGGGCTGCGGGCTACACCTTC.

The rearrangement uses TRBV18 and TRBJ1-1, with D possibly being TRBD1 (5 bases). CDR1 and CDR2 from the germline V gene are KGHSH and LQKENI. The length of the CDR3 is 14 residues. Trimming removed 5 bases at V and 6 bases at J, with 16 bases between. CDR3 in DNA: TGTGCCAGCTCAGGGACGGGGTTGGTTCCTGAAGCTTTCTTT. Protein product: CASSGTGLVPEAFF.

The V gene is TRBV7-2, the J gene TRBJ2-1; 9 nucleotides align to TRBD2. The J segment lost 15 bases and the V segment lost 1 base, leaving 16 bases of the junction unmatched. Germline lookup yields CDR1 SGHTA and CDR2 FQGNSA. This CDR3 region has 16 residues. CDR3 bases: TGTGCCAGCAGCTTAGTAAGACCAGCGGGAGGCCCAGGGGGGTTCTTC. Amino acid sequence: CASSLVRPAGGPGGFF.